This entry concerns a single T cell receptor beta chain. Its antigen remains unknown. The assay was immunoSEQ multiplex PCR, and TCRdb's table has in-frame clones only and misses some. The sample consists of 30,000 to 40,000 clones, more than 70% of them appearing once. This sample stems from a study of OX40 agonist ivuxolimab in advanced cancers. Overall study findings and caveats: At doses 0.1 to 3.0 mg/kg, CD4+ and CD8+ clones expanded. On average, CD8+ T cells had more expanded clones than CD4+.

The V gene lost 5 bases and the J gene lost 0 bases, with 14 bases spanning the gap. From germline, CDR1 is SGHTA and CDR2 FQGTGA. The CDR3 is 17 residues long. The sample in question was CD4+ or CD8+ T cells sorted from blood, obtained in a trial of the OX40 agonist ivuxolimab. The gene calls are TRBV7-3 and TRBJ2-6; D is unclear. The TCR sequence derives from an adult with an advanced solid tumor such as melanoma, head and neck, liver or kidney cancer. CDR3 nucleotides: TGTGCCAGCAGCCTCTCGGGCGGCAACTCTGGGGCCAACGTCCTGACTTTC. Translation gives CASSLSGGNSGANVLTF. Together with reference TRBV7-3 and TRBJ2-6, the CDR3 gives the full variable domain: GAGVSQTPSNKVTEKGKYVELRCDPISGHTALYWYRQSLGQGPEFLIYFQGTGAADDSGLPNDRFFAVRPEGSVSTLKIQRTERGDSAVYLCASSLSGGNSGANVLTFGAGSRLTVL.